The 19 T cell receptor beta chains below all came from one sample that was sequenced in a study of blood T cells in healthy people across ages. Primers used in a second PCR of roughly 6 to 12 cycles were a sample-barcoded 5' primer and a J-beta primer mix. TCRdb reprocessed the 5' RACE reads with MiXCR, giving one entry per CDR3 protein. The table has more than 900,000 distinct CDR3 sequences, approximately 32% seen once; the top ten hold roughly a tenth. This sample was also put to use in a study of T cells of mothers and their children.

Sequenced material: blood. Receptors were obtained from a woman aged 40 to 49 in good health.

V usage is TRBV28 and J usage is TRBJ1-1, with D tentatively TRBD1 (5 bases). The germline gives CDR1 MDHEN, CDR2 SYDVKM. The CDR3 is 15 residues long. The germline V and J ends were trimmed by 7 bases and 5 bases, with 20 bases remaining between them. This CDR3 is CASTHAGTSGTEAFF. The CDR3 nucleotides read TGTGCCAGCACACACGCTGGGACCTCGGGTACTGAAGCTTTCTTT.

This clonotype was seen a few times. The chain carries TRBV20-1 and TRBJ2-7; the D call may be TRBD1 or TRBD2 (5 bases each). The V and J ends lost 3 bases and 0 bases respectively, with 15 bases between them. The CDR3 sequence is 15 residues long. Germline CDR1 and CDR2: DFQATT and SNEGSKA (reference sequence). The CDR3 reads CSASSSFRGSYEQYF. The CDR3 DNA is TGCAGTGCTAGTTCTAGCTTTAGGGGCTCCTACGAGCAGTACTTC.

This rearrangement joins TRBV5-6 to TRBJ2-1; D not certain. The J call could be wrong; TRBJ2-7 is a better fit for the DNA end. The length of the CDR3 is 15 residues. Per the germline V gene, CDR1 is SGHDT and CDR2 is YYEEEE. CDR3 loop: CASSLTDFPYNEQYF. The CDR3 DNA is TGTGCCAGCAGCTTAACAGATTTTCCCTACAATGAGCAGTACTTC.

As regards this clonotype: A much larger clone differs by one base, so this may be a read error. The chain has TRBV2 and TRBJ2-4; the match to TRBD2 covers 12 bases. This CDR3 comprises 16 residues. V was clipped by 1 base and J by 13 bases; unmatched bases: 11. Per germline, CDR1 SNHLY and CDR2 FYNNEI. CDR3 bases: TGTGCCAGCAGTGAAGTACTAGCGGGGGGTATTTATGAGCAGTACTTC. This translates into CASSEVLAGGIYEQYF.

The chain recombines TRBV29-1 with TRBJ2-4; tentatively, D is TRBD1 (6 bases). The end of the DNA is better explained by TRBJ2-7, so the J call may be wrong. Germline V gene sequence: CDR1 SQVTM, CDR2 ANQGSEA. The CDR3 extends over 15 amino acids. CDR3 coding DNA: TGCAGCGTTGAAGGCCGGCAGGGGAGCGTCTACGAGCAGTACTTC. This codes for CSVEGRQGSVYEQYF.

Concerning this clonotype: A much larger clone differs from this one at a single base, so this may be a read error. V gene TRBV11-2 combines with J gene TRBJ2-1; 10 bases are a match to TRBD2. This CDR3 comprises 15 residues. CDR1 and CDR2 (germline): SGHAT, FQNNGV. V shed 4 bases and J 6 bases; nucleotides not matched to a gene: 6. CDR3 coding DNA: TGTGCCAGCAGCTCGGAACTAGCGGGGAGCAATGAGCAGTTCTTC. The encoded protein is CASSSELAGSNEQFF.

V usage is TRBV20-1 and J usage is TRBJ1-2; D gene ambiguous. Germline V gene data show CDR1 as DFQATT and CDR2 as SNEGSKA (reference sequence). This CDR3 contains 13 residues. V lost 5 bases, J lost 0 bases, and 10 bases lay in between. The CDR3 loop reads CSAPLGSNYGYTF. The DNA for the CDR3 is TGCAGTGCTCCCTTAGGGTCTAACTATGGCTACACCTTC.

A few counts support this clonotype. The J gene is TRBJ2-5, the V gene TRBV7-2; 12 positions agree with TRBD1. The V segment lost 1 base and the J segment 11 bases; nucleotides outside the gene matches: 14. From germline, CDR1 is SGHTA and CDR2 FQGNSA. This CDR3 has 17 amino acids. This CDR3 reads CASSLEPPGTGGIEQYF. CDR3 in DNA: TGTGCCAGCAGCTTAGAACCACCCGGGACAGGGGGCATTGAGCAGTACTTC.

This chain connects TRBV14 to TRBJ2-7; 9 nucleotides match TRBD2. V was pared by 4 bases and J by 3 bases, with 7 bases of the junction left unmatched. CDR1 and CDR2 from the germline V gene are SGHDN and FVKESK. The CDR3 loop spans 15 amino acids. The CDR3 region is CASSLRASGNYEQYF. The CDR3 nucleotides read TGTGCCAGCAGCCTCCGAGCTAGCGGGAACTACGAGCAGTACTTC.

The chain is built from TRBV7-3 and TRBJ2-3; TRBD1 aligns across 8 bases. Germline V lookup: CDR1 SGHTA, CDR2 FQGTGA. The CDR3 spans 14 residues. J lost 4 bases, V lost 5 bases, and 5 bases had no gene match. CDR3 loop: CASSRTGGSDTQYF. CDR3 bases: TGTGCCAGCAGCAGAACAGGGGGGTCAGATACGCAGTATTTT.

The chain carries TRBV18 and TRBJ2-3; the D gene is possibly TRBD2 (7 bases). This CDR3 spans 15 amino acids. Germline values: CDR1 KGHSH, CDR2 LQKENI. Trimming stripped 3 bases from V and 6 bases from J, with 16 bases between. The CDR3 nucleotides read TGTGCCAGCTCACCTTCCCGGGGGGCAGGGGATACGCAGTATTTT. Amino acids: CASSPSRGAGDTQYF.

This clonotype was counted only a few times. The V gene is TRBV7-9, the J gene TRBJ2-1; TRBD2 aligns across 7 bases. Per germline, CDR1 SEHNR and CDR2 FQNEAQ (reference sequence). The J segment lost 0 bases and the V segment lost 1 base, leaving 9 bases of the junction unmatched. This CDR3 is built from 18 residues. The chain's CDR3 is CASSLDRLAVSSYNEQFF. CDR3 nucleotides: TGTGCCAGCAGCTTAGACCGGCTAGCGGTAAGCTCCTACAATGAGCAGTTCTTC.

The chain couples TRBV4-1 to TRBJ2-3, with D uncertain. Between the trimmed V and J ends, which lost 1 base and 3 bases, there was a span of 14 bases. Germline V lookup: CDR1 MGHRA, CDR2 YSYEKL. There are 16 residues in the CDR3. The CDR3 region has the DNA TGCGCCAGCAGCCAAGTACCGGGCAGAGAGACAGATACGCAGTATTTT. Protein sequence: CASSQVPGRETDTQYF.

This clonotype was found a few times. The rearrangement links TRBV6-6 to TRBJ2-3; D tentatively fits TRBD1 or TRBD2 (7 bases each). Germline CDR1 and CDR2: MNHNY and SVGAGI (reference sequence). V lost 8 bases to trimming and J lost 4 bases, with 16 bases between them. The CDR3 is made up of 14 amino acids. CDR3 nucleotides: TGTGCCAGCCGTCCCAGGGGGGGGGCAGATACGCAGTATTTT. Its translation: CASRPRGGADTQYF.

V gene TRBV12-3 or TRBV12-4 combines with J gene TRBJ2-7; 13 bases are a match to TRBD2. The CDR3 contains 16 residues. The V gene end was trimmed by 5 bases and the J gene end by 5 bases; junction bases not matched to a gene: 9. The CDR3 loop is CASSPQLAGGSHEQYF. The CDR3 region has the DNA TGTGCCAGCAGTCCCCAACTAGCGGGAGGGTCCCACGAGCAGTACTTC.

The table lists this clonotype with a few counts. This sequence joins TRBV5-1 and TRBJ1-6; D is possibly TRBD1 (6 bases). Germline values: CDR1 SGHRS, CDR2 YFSETQ. The V gene lost 0 bases and the J gene lost 11 bases, with 12 bases spanning the gap. This CDR3 is built from 14 residues. CDR3 nucleotides: TGCGCCAGCAGCTTGGCCGGGGGCGAGACACCCCTCCACTTT. Translated: CASSLAGGETPLHF.

This clonotype showed up just a few times. The genes are TRBV29-1 and TRBJ2-3, with D hard to call. CDR3 length equals 12 residues. In germline, CDR1 is SQVTM, CDR2 ANQGSEA. V was shortened by 0 bases and J by 10 bases, with 11 bases between the two germline ends. CDR3 DNA sequence: TGCAGCGTTGAAGAGGTCCTACGGTCGCAGTATTTT. It specifies CSVEEVLRSQYF.

The V gene is TRBV18, the J gene TRBJ2-7; TRBD1 is a possible D gene (5 bases). The CDR3 sequence is 14 residues long. Germline lookup yields CDR1 KGHSH and CDR2 LQKENI. V lost 9 bases to trimming and J lost 5 bases, with 20 bases between them. The CDR3 DNA is TGTGCCAGAACACCTGAAGGGGCACGGGACGAGCAGTACTTC. This gives the protein CARTPEGARDEQYF.

The chain joins TRBV7-9 to TRBJ2-7, with D maybe TRBD2 (5 bases). CDR1 is SEHNR and CDR2 is FQNEAQ in the germline V gene (reference sequence). CDR3 length: 14 residues. V was pared by 1 base and J by 4 bases, with 11 bases between. The CDR3 sequence: CASSLVARGYEQYF. As DNA, the CDR3 is TGTGCCAGCAGCTTAGTGGCCCGGGGATACGAGCAGTACTTC.